This is a list of T cell receptor beta chains from one sample in a study of neurological immune-mediated disorders. TCRdb used MiXCR to reprocess the 5' RACE reads, holding one entry per CDR3 protein. The sample has 45,000 to 60,000 distinct CDR3 sequences; roughly 12% are singletons. Sequencing was done on a sample of PBMCs. These receptors came from a male donor with HTLV-1-associated myelopathy (HAM/TSP). Both conserved end residues are trimmed from each CDR3. The D gene is left open where the match is weak.

v_gene: TRBV30; d_gene: TRBD1; CDR3aa: VWNAGTGISGQETQY
v_gene: TRBV10-1; d_gene: -; CDR3aa: ASSAQGRDEQY
v_gene: TRBV5-1; d_gene: TRBD1; CDR3aa: ASSLGVQGRDTEAF
v_gene: TRBV29-1; d_gene: TRBD1; CDR3aa: SAGTGLNTEAF
v_gene: TRBV28; d_gene: -; CDR3aa: ASSSTDQPQH
v_gene: TRBV7-2; d_gene: TRBD2; CDR3aa: ASSLRGASGRTYEQY
v_gene: TRBV5-1; d_gene: -; CDR3aa: ASSWEAGELF
v_gene: TRBV20-1; d_gene: -; CDR3aa: SVQKFEKLF
v_gene: TRBV5-1; d_gene: -; CDR3aa: ASSIQGAGNTIY
v_gene: TRBV7-9; d_gene: TRBD1; CDR3aa: ASSLSVGTDNSPLH
v_gene: TRBV27; d_gene: -; CDR3aa: ASSVAQGRTYNEQF
v_gene: TRBV5-4; d_gene: -; CDR3aa: ASSLSSTDTQY
v_gene: TRBV6-5; d_gene: -; CDR3aa: ASSYSAGENEQY
v_gene: TRBV12-3/TRBV12-4; d_gene: -; CDR3aa: ASMKAGNTIY
v_gene: TRBV5-1; d_gene: -; CDR3aa: ASSSPSAHSGANVLT
v_gene: TRBV20-1; d_gene: -; CDR3aa: SARGAGLWTQY
v_gene: TRBV20-1; d_gene: -; CDR3aa: SASNSGANYGYT
v_gene: TRBV6-5; d_gene: TRBD1; CDR3aa: ASRDGGGQGNTIY
v_gene: TRBV14; d_gene: -; CDR3aa: ASSHKRVSLNTEAF
v_gene: TRBV20-1; d_gene: -; CDR3aa: SARDLHGSYNSPLH
v_gene: TRBV7-8; d_gene: -; CDR3aa: ASKAGAETQY
v_gene: TRBV5-1; d_gene: -; CDR3aa: ASSGGYEQY
v_gene: TRBV20-1; d_gene: TRBD1; CDR3aa: SAGGGTGEASTEAF
v_gene: TRBV6-5; d_gene: TRBD1; CDR3aa: ASSRQGNKPQH
v_gene: TRBV7-9; d_gene: -; CDR3aa: ASSTRDVRTEAF
v_gene: TRBV10-3; d_gene: TRBD2; CDR3aa: AISPTSADTDTQY
v_gene: TRBV29-1; d_gene: -; CDR3aa: SVEEGAYEQY
v_gene: TRBV12-3/TRBV12-4; d_gene: -; CDR3aa: ASSWGAYEQY